This T cell receptor (beta chain) appears in the sequencing data of a study of vaccination and CD4 T cells after COVID-19. Background on the study: Investigators drew the post-COVID samples a median roughly 96 days after diagnosis, with a range of 35 to 161. Findings of the study overall: For SARS-CoV-2-reactive clonotypes, the median went from roughly 19 to 38, a nonsignificant increase.

This CDR3 region has 13 residues. The germline V gene has CDR1 SGDLS and CDR2 YYNGEE. With 0 bases clipped from V and 7 bases from J, the junction kept 1 base outside the gene matches. Regarding treatment: approximately 11-day PBMC culture with coronavirus spike peptide pools or control peptides (ViraFEST assay). With respect to this clonotype: No antigen is known for it.

The Oncomine TCR Beta short-read assay was applied to DNA of cultured CD4+ T cells. From the PCR reads, TCRdb called clonotypes with MiXCR, one entry per CDR3 protein. The table has about 20,000 distinct CDR3 sequences, about 56% seen once. The sample was CD4+ T cells from blood, cultured in vitro. The receptor was isolated from a human donor who had recovered from COVID-19. The chain uses TRBV9 and TRBJ1-2, with 9 bases matching TRBD1. This CDR3 reads CASSVGDRVGYTF. The CDR3 region has the DNA TGTGCCAGCAGCGTAGGGGACAGGGTTGGCTACACCTTC.